These 29 T cell receptor beta chains were sequenced from one sample in a study of response to subunit inactivated influenza vaccine (dated by TCRdb to between 2017 and 2018). Libraries were made using RT-PCR. The sequencing machine was an Illumina HiSeq 2500. TCRdb ran its own pipeline on the public reads, namely fastp trimming at Q25 and MiXCR clone calling, and kept in-frame beta chains. Every distinct CDR3 protein forms one entry, paired with its most common genes and DNA. The sample yields more than 150,000 distinct CDR3 sequences; around a tenth were counted once. Together, the top ten hold roughly 11% of the sample. This specimen was non-naive T cells sorted from PBMCs, taken on the day of vaccination. The meaning of the sample's cell subset or site label: memory T cell fraction. These TCRs come from a man over 45 who received an inactivated influenza vaccine. Donor details come from another sample of the same person, matched by shared clones.

This clonotype has only a few counts. The V gene is TRBV6-7, the J gene TRBJ2-7, with 9 bases lining up with TRBD2. TRBV6-7 falls under the ORF class, with uncertain function. The junction had 13 bases not matched to a gene; V was cut back by 0 bases and J by 1 base. This CDR3 has 19 amino acids. In nucleotides, the CDR3 is TGTGCCAGCAGTTACTCGATAGGTAGCGGGGGAAGTAAGTCCTACGAGCAGTACTTC. Its translation is CASSYSIGSGGSKSYEQYF.

V gene TRBV4-1 combines with J gene TRBJ2-3; 7 bases line up with TRBD1. V lost 0 bases, J lost 0 bases, and 18 bases stayed unmatched. The CDR3 extends over 21 amino acids. Germline CDR1 and CDR2: MGHRA and YSYEKL. The CDR3 region is CASSQDRGGELYQSSTDTQYF. CDR3 coding DNA: TGCGCCAGCAGCCAAGATCGAGGGGGCGAACTCTACCAATCTAGCACAGATACGCAGTATTTT.

This clonotype was seen a handful of times. The CDR3 reads CSARGEKVSEQYF. As DNA, the CDR3 is TGCAGTGCTAGAGGAGAGAAGGTTAGCGAGCAGTACTTC. The chain carries TRBV20-1 and TRBJ2-7; the D is unclear. This CDR3 has 13 residues. The germline gives CDR1 DFQATT, CDR2 SNEGSKA (reference sequence). Trimming shortened V by 1 base and J by 6 bases, and 13 bases separated the two germline ends.

This clonotype was observed a handful of times. The chain carries TRBV7-8 and TRBJ1-5; D is uncertain. The germline gives CDR1 SGHVS, CDR2 FQNEAQ. The CDR3 spans 16 residues. The V and J ends lost 0 bases and 3 bases respectively, with 12 bases between them. CDR3 amino acids: CASSLASRGYNQPQHF. In DNA, the CDR3 is TGTGCCAGCAGCTTAGCCTCACGGGGATACAATCAGCCCCAGCATTTT.

This clonotype was picked up a small number of times. The chain couples TRBV19 to TRBJ2-1, with D perhaps assigned TRBD1 or TRBD2 (6 bases each). V shed 3 bases and J shed 11 bases, with 20 bases lying between them. Germline V gene lookup returns CDR1 LNHDA and CDR2 SQIVND (reference sequence). The CDR3 totals 15 residues. CDR3 region: CASSISGGAGGQQFF. The DNA of the CDR3 is TGTGCCAGTAGTATCTCCGGGGGTGCTGGGGGCCAGCAGTTCTTC.

This clonotype was recorded a few times. The genes are TRBV5-1 and TRBJ2-3, with 8 positions matching TRBD1. The CDR3 has 15 residues. The trim removed 6 bases at V and 3 bases at J, leaving 9 bases unmatched. The germline gives CDR1 SGHRS, CDR2 YFSETQ. The CDR3 sequence: CASNHGQGSTDTQYF. For the CDR3, the DNA is TGCGCCAGCAACCATGGACAGGGTTCGACAGATACGCAGTATTTT.

In this sample, this clonotype turned up many times. DNA of the CDR3: TGTGCCAGCAGTTACAGCGGTAGCAATCAGCCCCAGCATTTT. It translates to CASSYSGSNQPQHF. The V gene is TRBV6-5, the J gene TRBJ1-5; no definite D call. Between the trimmed V and J ends, which lost 2 bases and 0 bases, there was a span of 5 bases. Germline-derived CDR1 and CDR2 are MNHEY and SVGAGI. The CDR3 extends over 14 amino acids.

This clonotype came up many times. The chain is built from TRBV12-3 or TRBV12-4 and TRBJ2-2; D may be TRBD2 (5 bases). V was pared by 5 bases and J by 8 bases, with 15 bases between. The CDR3 is 14 residues long. The CDR3 sequence is CASSNGPAAGELFF. CDR3 nucleotide sequence: TGTGCCAGCAGTAACGGACCAGCGGCGGGGGAGCTGTTTTTT.

This clonotype was recorded at least ten times. This chain connects TRBV12-3 or TRBV12-4 to TRBJ2-6; no firm D call. The CDR3 has 17 amino acids. Trimming removed 8 bases from V and 4 bases from J, with 21 bases in between. The CDR3 coding sequence is TGTGCCAGCCAGGTCCGACGGTCCTCAGGCGGGGCCAACGTCCTGACTTTC. Translation: CASQVRRSSGGANVLTF.

CDR3 amino acids: CATSGGTDTQYF. Here the CDR3 DNA reads TGTGCCACCAGTGGGGGCACAGATACGCAGTATTTT. The chain carries TRBV24-1 and TRBJ2-3; D remains ambiguous. V lost 5 bases and J 1 base, leaving 3 bases between the germline ends. From germline, CDR1 is KGHDR and CDR2 SFDVKD. The CDR3 extends over 12 amino acids.

This clonotype was found many times. The V gene is TRBV7-9, the J gene TRBJ2-5, with no clear D. The CDR3 totals 11 residues. Germline CDR1 SEHNR, CDR2 FQNEAQ (reference sequence). The V end was cut by 10 bases, the J end by 1 base, with 7 bases between. CDR3 sequence: CANGPQETQYF. The DNA for the CDR3 is TGTGCCAACGGACCCCAAGAGACCCAGTACTTC.

This clonotype was counted ten times or more. The rearrangement joins TRBV20-1 to TRBJ2-7; 10 nucleotides align to TRBD2. Germline V gene data show CDR1 as DFQATT and CDR2 as SNEGSKA (reference sequence). The CDR3 is made up of 17 amino acids. V shed 4 bases and J 4 bases; nucleotides not matched to a gene: 16. CDR3 loop: CSAIPRSPSGSQYEQYF. As DNA, the CDR3 is TGCAGTGCTATTCCAAGGTCCCCTAGCGGGAGTCAATACGAGCAGTACTTC.

This clonotype was observed a single time. This clone may be a read error of a much larger clone one base away. V gene TRBV7-2 combines with J gene TRBJ2-3; TRBD1 is a possible D gene (6 bases). The CDR3 covers 15 residues. Germline V gene lookup returns CDR1 SGHTA and CDR2 FQGNSA. The CDR3 loop is CASSRTTQGADAQYF. DNA for the CDR3: TGTGCCAGCAGCCGTACTACACAGGGAGCAGATGCGCAGTATTTT. The full variable domain, completed using reference TRBV7-2 and TRBJ2-3, is GAGVSQSPSNKVTEKGKDVELRCDPISGHTALYWYRQSLGQGLEFLIYFQGNSAPDKSGLPSDRFSAERTGGSVSTLTIQRTQQEDSAVYLCASSRTTQGADAQYFGPGTRLTVL.

Many counts were recorded for this clonotype. The chain is built from TRBV25-1 and TRBJ2-7; D is possibly TRBD1 (6 bases). This CDR3 has 13 residues. Trimming shortened V by 6 bases and J by 1 base, and 10 bases separated the two germline ends. Germline V gives CDR1 MGHDK, CDR2 SYGVNS. CDR3 bases: TGTGCCAGCAGGGAACAGGGTTCCTACGAGCAGTACTTC. Amino acid sequence: CASREQGSYEQYF.

In this sample, this clonotype turned up a few times. The genes are TRBV10-3 and TRBJ2-1; 11 nucleotides match TRBD2. With V trimmed by 0 bases and J by 1 base, 5 bases remained unmatched. The CDR3 loop spans 18 amino acids. Germline V gene sequence: CDR1 ENHRY, CDR2 SYGVKD. The CDR3 region is CAISESGTSGLSYNEQFF. Written as DNA, the CDR3 is TGTGCCATCAGTGAGTCTGGGACTAGCGGACTTTCCTACAATGAGCAGTTCTTC.

This clonotype was observed many times. The chain has TRBV12-3 or TRBV12-4 and TRBJ1-4; D possibly corresponds to TRBD1 (5 bases). The germline V and J ends were trimmed by 3 bases and 8 bases, with 13 bases remaining between them. CDR3 size: 14 residues. In nucleotides, the CDR3 is TGTGCCAGCAGTTTTAGTGGGGGAAAAGAAAAACTGTTTTTT. This codes for CASSFSGGKEKLFF.

This clonotype was counted only a few times. The V and J genes are TRBV7-2 and TRBJ2-3, with 8 bases that match TRBD1. Germline V lookup: CDR1 SGHTA, CDR2 FQGNSA. This CDR3 is built from 17 residues. Losses at the gene ends were 2 bases for V and 5 bases for J; bases not matched to a gene: 12. The DNA of the CDR3 is TGTGCCAGCAGCTTAACCGCCGGGACAGGTTTTTTAGATACGCAGTATTTT. It specifies CASSLTAGTGFLDTQYF.

This clonotype was recorded only once. The J gene is TRBJ1-6, the V gene TRBV7-8; D gene unclear. V lost 1 base, J lost 11 bases, and 18 bases lay in between. Germline values: CDR1 SGHVS, CDR2 FQNEAQ. CDR3 length: 16 residues. This chain's CDR3 is CASSLGARSARTPLHF. The CDR3 bases are TGTGCCAGCAGCTTAGGGGCACGGAGTGCTAGGACACCCCTCCACTTT.

This clonotype was seen a few times. The chain joins TRBV20-1 to TRBJ2-7, with 9 bases that match TRBD1. Trimming cost V 3 bases and J 5 bases; bases outside gene matches: 8. Germline CDR1 DFQATT, CDR2 SNEGSKA (reference sequence). The length of the CDR3 is 14 residues. This CDR3 is CSARDPGQGNEQYF. CDR3 DNA: TGCAGTGCTAGGGATCCGGGACAGGGTAACGAGCAGTACTTC.

This clonotype was observed at least ten times. V is TRBV7-9 and J is TRBJ2-1, with TRBD2 as a possible D gene (6 bases). Trimming removed 1 base from V and 5 bases from J, with 15 bases in between. In germline, CDR1 is SEHNR, CDR2 FQNEAQ (reference sequence). The CDR3 sequence is 16 residues long. CDR3 nucleotide sequence: TGTGCCAGCAGCTTAGTTTGGGGGACTCAGAACAATGAGCAGTTCTTC. Translating gives CASSLVWGTQNNEQFF.

The rearrangement uses TRBV20-1 and TRBJ1-5, with 9 bases identical to TRBD1. Trimming removed 6 bases from V and 4 bases from J; junction bases left unmatched: 10. CDR3 length: 15 amino acids. CDR1 is DFQATT, CDR2 SNEGSKA, per germline (reference sequence). CDR3 sequence (DNA): TGCAGTGCAACGACAGGGGGGCGTTTTAATCAGCCCCAGCATTTT. This gives the protein CSATTGGRFNQPQHF.

The CDR3 DNA sequence: TGTGCCAGCAGCCAAGTCCCACCCGGACTAGCGGGACCCAGCTCCTACAATGAGCAGTTCTTC. It codes for CASSQVPPGLAGPSSYNEQFF. The chain uses TRBV3-1 and TRBJ2-1, with 12 nucleotides matching TRBD2. This CDR3 contains 21 residues. Germline V gives CDR1 LGHDT, CDR2 YNNKEL (reference sequence). The trim removed 1 base at V and 0 bases at J, leaving 13 bases unmatched.

This clonotype was counted at least ten times. The V and J genes are TRBV27 and TRBJ1-2, with 10 bases identical to TRBD1. Germline CDR1 reads MNHEY; CDR2 reads SMNVEV (reference sequence). The CDR3 length is 15 residues. V was pared by 6 bases and J by 5 bases, with 9 bases of the junction left unmatched. The CDR3 spells CASSLIGTGEYGYTF. The CDR3 DNA follows: TGTGCCAGCAGCCTTATTGGGACAGGGGAGTATGGCTACACCTTC.

This clonotype came up many times. This chain joins TRBV6-2 or TRBV6-3 and TRBJ2-5; D not certain. CDR3 length: 15 residues. The V gene's germline CDR1 is MNHEY and CDR2 SVGEGT. The V end was cut by 7 bases, the J end by 1 base, with 16 bases between. The CDR3 spells CASIAAESIQETQYF. For the CDR3, the DNA is TGTGCCAGCATTGCGGCAGAAAGCATCCAAGAGACCCAGTACTTC.

Note on this clonotype: A read error is possible here, since a much larger clone lies one base away. V and J are TRBV28 and TRBJ2-7; a possible D gene is TRBD1 (7 bases). CDR1 is MDHEN, CDR2 SYDVKM, per germline. V lost 6 bases and J 7 bases, leaving 19 bases between the germline ends. This CDR3 spans 14 amino acids. The CDR3 reads CASSPLWSGGEQYF. The CDR3 region has the DNA TGTGCCAGCAGCCCATTATGGTCAGGGGGGGAGCAGTACTTC.

This chain uses TRBV2 with TRBJ2-7, with D maybe TRBD1 (6 bases). Trimming pared 7 bases from V and 5 bases from J, leaving 18 bases between. CDR3 size: 14 residues. Germline V gene data show CDR1 as SNHLY and CDR2 as FYNNEI. CDR3 loop: CASKPGDPGHEQYF. CDR3 coding DNA: TGTGCCAGCAAACCAGGGGACCCGGGGCACGAGCAGTACTTC.

The table lists this clonotype with a few counts. This sequence joins TRBV18 and TRBJ1-1; unclear D gene. Per the germline V gene, CDR1 is KGHSH and CDR2 is LQKENI. The CDR3 totals 14 residues. Trimming shortened V by 2 bases and J by 1 base, and 8 bases separated the two germline ends. The CDR3 reads CASSPSPSNTEAFF. DNA of the CDR3: TGTGCCAGCTCACCATCCCCATCGAACACTGAAGCTTTCTTT.

Ten or more counts support this clonotype. The V gene is TRBV29-1, the J gene TRBJ1-4; weak D call: TRBD1 (6 bases). The CDR3 runs 15 residues. CDR1 SQVTM and CDR2 ANQGSEA come from the germline V gene. The V gene lost 4 bases and the J gene lost 3 bases, with 15 bases spanning the gap. CDR3 bases: TGCAGCGTTGGGGGGCTGGACAGCTCTAATGAAAAACTGTTTTTT. Its translation is CSVGGLDSSNEKLFF.

Many counts were recorded for this clonotype. The gene calls are TRBV12-3 or TRBV12-4 and TRBJ2-1; no reliable D call. This CDR3 has 15 residues. V lost 2 bases, J lost 0 bases, and 8 bases lay in between. CDR3 coding DNA: TGTGCCAGCAGTTTAACAGCCTTCTCCTACAATGAGCAGTTCTTC. Translating gives CASSLTAFSYNEQFF.